A selection of T cell receptor beta chains follows, all from one sample in a study of cytomegalovirus exposure and HLA in healthy donors. TCRdb keeps only in-frame clones here, not all; method: immunoSEQ multiplex PCR. The data hold about 200,000 clones, with 82% observed a single time. The sequencing input was PBMCs. The origin of the receptors is a woman aged 45-65 years in good health and CMV-seropositive. Both conserved end residues are part of each CDR3. D genes are given only for firm matches. Expanded clones are given a class, and other clones once, few, many or no size at all.

J,V,D,size,DNA,CDR3
TRBJ2-5,TRBV28,TRBD2,-,TGTGCCAGCAGTTTATCCCTAGCGGGGGCCCAAGAGACCCAGTACTTC,CASSLSLAGAQETQYF
TRBJ2-1,TRBV29-1,TRBD2,-,TGCAGCGTTCCCCCCCGGACTAGCGGGGGTAATGAGCAGTTCTTC,CSVPPRTSGGNEQFF
TRBJ2-2,TRBV6-5,TRBD1,-,TGTGCCAGCAAAACCGGGACAGTTATAACCGGGGAGCTGTTTTTT,CASKTGTVITGELFF
TRBJ1-1,TRBV7-9,TRBD1,-,TGTGCCAGCAGCGGGGACAGGGCCAACACTGAAGCTTTCTTT,CASSGDRANTEAFF
TRBJ2-3,TRBV5-1,TRBD2,-,TGCGCCAGCAGCCGCGGCGGGAGCGCAGATACGCAGTATTTT,CASSRGGSADTQYF
TRBJ2-1,TRBV7-8,TRBD2,-,TGTGCCAGCAGCTTAGGGGGGACTACCTCGATGGGAGAGCAGTTCTTC,CASSLGGTTSMGEQFF
TRBJ2-7,TRBV6-1,TRBD2,-,TGTGCCAGCAGGGAGGGACTAGCGGGAGTAAGTGAGCAGTACTTC,CASREGLAGVSEQYF
TRBJ2-1,TRBV11-1,TRBD1,-,TGTGCCAGCATCGGACAGGGTGCCCACAATGAGCAGTTCTTC,CASIGQGAHNEQFF
TRBJ2-5,TRBV25-1,-,few,TGTGCCAGCAGTGAAGGCCAGGGCAGGTGGGAGACCCAGTACTTC,CASSEGQGRWETQYF
TRBJ2-7,TRBV27,-,-,TGTGCCAGCTCTCGCGGGGGCCACGAGCAGTACTTC,CASSRGGHEQYF
TRBJ2-3,TRBV5-8,TRBD2,-,TGTGCCAGCAGCTTGGGTGCTAGCGGGGGGGGCACAGATACGCAGTATTTT,CASSLGASGGGTDTQYF
TRBJ1-1,TRBV7-9,TRBD1,once,TGTGCCAGCAGCTTACTACCAGGGGGCTACACTGAAGCTTTCTTT,CASSLLPGGYTEAFF
TRBJ2-6,TRBV9,TRBD2,-,TGTGCCAGCAGCGTAGGCATAGGTGGCGGGGGGGGCTCTGGGGCCAACGTCCTGACTTTC,CASSVGIGGGGGSGANVLTF
TRBJ1-6,TRBV27,-,-,TGTGCCAGCAGACAGGTTAATTCACCCCTCCACTTT,CASRQVNSPLHF
TRBJ2-7,TRBV28,TRBD1,-,TGTGCCAGCAGTTTAAGACAGGGGTTTACCTACGAGCAGTACTTC,CASSLRQGFTYEQYF
TRBJ2-1,TRBV16,-,-,TGTGCCAGCAGCCAAGGCGGCTACAATGAGCAGTTCTTC,CASSQGGYNEQFF
TRBJ1-2,TRBV20-1,-,-,TGCAGTGCTTCCGACTATGGCTACACCTTC,CSASDYGYTF
TRBJ2-5,TRBV10-1,TRBD2,-,TGCGCCAGCAGTGAGGGGAAGACTAGCGGGAGCCAAGAGACCCAGTACTTC,CASSEGKTSGSQETQYF
TRBJ1-1,TRBV6-5,-,-,TGTGCCAGCAGTCCAGTTATGGGGGGTGAAGCTTTCTTT,CASSPVMGGEAFF
TRBJ1-5,TRBV15,-,-,TGTGCCACCAGCCGCCCGAGGTTTGATCAGCCCCAGCATTTT,CATSRPRFDQPQHF
TRBJ2-7,TRBV4-1,TRBD1,-,TGCGCCAGCAGCCAAGATCTTTTTGGGACAGGATCCTACGAGCAGTACTTC,CASSQDLFGTGSYEQYF
TRBJ2-2,TRBV19,-,-,TGTGCCAGTAGTAGAGAGCGGTTGAACACCGGGGAGCTGTTTTTT,CASSRERLNTGELFF
TRBJ2-5,TRBV18,TRBD2,once,TGTGCCAGCTCACCCCGGCGGGAGGAGACCCAGTACTTC,CASSPRREETQYF
TRBJ2-1,TRBV13,TRBD2,-,TGTGCCAGCAGCTTGGGTCCGACTAGCGGGTACTACAATGAGCAGTTCTTC,CASSLGPTSGYYNEQFF
TRBJ1-2,TRBV29-1,-,-,TGCAGCGTGCGCACAGGGTCGGGCTATGGCTACACCTTC,CSVRTGSGYGYTF
TRBJ2-1,TRBV6-5,-,-,TGTGCCGTCCGGTCCGGGAGCTTCTACAATGAGCAGTTCTTC,CAVRSGSFYNEQFF
TRBJ1-5,TRBV19,TRBD1,-,TGTGCCAGTAGTATCCCTTACAGGGGGAACAATCAGCCCCAGCATTTT,CASSIPYRGNNQPQHF
TRBJ2-1,TRBV5-3,-,-,TGTGCCAGAAGCTTGGCCGGGGGACCCTTAAATGAGCAGTTCTTC,CARSLAGGPLNEQFF
TRBJ1-5,TRBV4-1,TRBD1,-,TGCGCCAGCAGCCGAGGACAGGGAAACAGGCAGCCCCAGCATTTT,CASSRGQGNRQPQHF
TRBJ2-2,TRBV5-1,-,-,TGCGCCAGCAGCTTGAGCCAGGGGCTGGCCGGGGAGCTGTTTTTT,CASSLSQGLAGELFF
TRBJ2-2,TRBV7-9,-,-,TGTTCCAGCAGGGGGGGTGCCAACACCGGGGAGCTGTTTTTT,CSSRGGANTGELFF
TRBJ2-1,TRBV13,-,few,TGTGCCAGCAGTTACGAGGGGCAGGGGGGACACAATGAGCAGTTCTTC,CASSYEGQGGHNEQFF
TRBJ2-1,TRBV28,-,-,TGTGCCAGCTTTGGGCCCCTGGTCAGCAATGAGCAGTTCTTC,CASFGPLVSNEQFF
TRBJ1-3,TRBV7-9,-,-,TGTGCCAGCAGCTTAGCAAGATCGGCTGGAAACACCATATATTTT,CASSLARSAGNTIYF
TRBJ1-4,TRBV6-4,TRBD1,-,TGTGCCAGCAGTGATAGGCGGGACAGGGATAGGGGAAAACTGTTTTTT,CASSDRRDRDRGKLFF
TRBJ2-4,TRBV18,TRBD1,-,TGTGCCAGCTCCCCAGAGCACGGGACAGGGGACCGCATTCAGTACTTC,CASSPEHGTGDRIQYF
TRBJ1-2,TRBV5-4,-,-,TGTGCCAGCAGGTCAGACTATGGCTACACCTTC,CASRSDYGYTF
TRBJ1-1,TRBV28,-,few,TGTGCCAGCAGTTCGGTACTCGTGGGGGGACGAACTGAAGCTTTCTTT,CASSSVLVGGRTEAFF
TRBJ2-5,TRBV5-6,TRBD1,-,TGTGCCAGCAGACGAACAGGGGGAGTGGGAGAGACCCAGTACTTC,CASRRTGGVGETQYF
TRBJ2-3,TRBV7-8,TRBD1,-,TGTGCCAGCAGCTTATCCGGGACAGAGGGCCCGGTGGTGTATTTT,CASSLSGTEGPVVYF
TRBJ2-1,TRBV6-1,TRBD2,-,TGTGCCAGCAGTAATAGCGGGGGACAGTACAATGAGCAGTTCTTC,CASSNSGGQYNEQFF
TRBJ2-7,TRBV2,TRBD1,-,TGTGCCAGCACTAAGGACAGGGTGAGCTCCTACGAGCAGTACTTC,CASTKDRVSSYEQYF
TRBJ1-4,TRBV5-1,TRBD1,-,TGCGCCAGCAGCTGGCGGACAGGGGAGGAAAAACTGTTTTTT,CASSWRTGEEKLFF
TRBJ2-3,TRBV4-3,TRBD2,-,TGCGCCAGCAGCCAAGAATACGGGGGGGCCGCAGATACGCAGTATTTT,CASSQEYGGAADTQYF
TRBJ1-2,TRBV5-4,-,-,TGTGCCAGCAGCTTGGCCAGGTCCCCTTTCTATGGCTACACCTTC,CASSLARSPFYGYTF
TRBJ2-7,TRBV30,TRBD1,-,TGTGCCTGCCCCGACAGGGCCGAGCAGTACTTC,CACPDRAEQYF
TRBJ1-6,TRBV10-2,TRBD1,-,TGCGCCAGCAGGGAGACCGGGACAGGGGCATCACCCCTCCACTTT,CASRETGTGASPLHF
TRBJ1-4,TRBV4-1,TRBD1,few,TGCGCCAGCAGCCAATTGCGACAGGGAAGAAATGAAAAACTGTTTTTT,CASSQLRQGRNEKLFF
TRBJ1-6,TRBV4-2,-,-,TGTGCCAGCAGCCAAGATCCCACAGGGCGGTCACCCCTCCACTTT,CASSQDPTGRSPLHF
TRBJ1-4,TRBV15,-,few,TGTGCCACCAGCAGAGATGGGAGCGAAAAACTGTTTTTT,CATSRDGSEKLFF
TRBJ1-1,TRBV18,TRBD1,-,TGTGCCAGCTCACCAAGACAGGGTTTCATGAACACTGAAGCTTTCTTT,CASSPRQGFMNTEAFF
TRBJ2-5,TRBV5-6,TRBD2,-,TGTGCCAGCAGCGGGCGGGGGGCAGCGGGATCGTACCAAGAGACCCAGTACTTC,CASSGRGAAGSYQETQYF
TRBJ1-3,TRBV5-4,-,-,TGTGCCAGCAGCTTCAGGGGCGCGGGTGGAAACACCATATATTTT,CASSFRGAGGNTIYF
TRBJ2-7,TRBV7-9,-,-,TGTGCCAGCAGCCCCGCCCAGGGAGGACACTACGAGCAGTACTTC,CASSPAQGGHYEQYF
TRBJ1-1,TRBV28,TRBD1,-,TGTGCCAGCAGTTTTTGGACAGGGGACACTGAAGCTTTCTTT,CASSFWTGDTEAFF
TRBJ2-7,TRBV10-3,-,few,TGTGCCATCAGTGAGGGTGTGGGCAGGGGGGTCGAGCAGTACTTC,CAISEGVGRGVEQYF
TRBJ2-6,TRBV2,-,-,TGTGCCAGCAGTGAATTGTTTGACAGTAGATACTCTGGGGCCAACGTCCTGACTTTC,CASSELFDSRYSGANVLTF
TRBJ2-1,TRBV9,TRBD2,-,TGTGCCAGCAGCGCCCCTGTGGGACTAGCGGGGGGACCCTACAATGAGCAGTTCTTC,CASSAPVGLAGGPYNEQFF
TRBJ1-6,TRBV19,TRBD1,-,TGTGCCAGTAGGGCCGGGACAGGGGGCGGCTCACCCCTCCACTTT,CASRAGTGGGSPLHF